Below are 8 T cell receptor beta chains sequenced from a single sample in a study of blood T cell repertoires in COVID-19 (dated by TCRdb to between 2020 and 2021). Library preparation was by the immunoSEQ multiplex PCR assay. TCRdb mirrors the immuneACCESS table, restricted to in-frame sequences. Some clones are absent from its copies; in checked studies, under half trace to an unresolved V gene, and the reason for the others is unknown. The sample data list roughly 100,000 clones, and 89% of these were observed just once. Around 3.8% of the sample goes to the ten largest clones. The sequenced sample consisted of peripheral blood. The receptors stem from a woman in her sixties with acute or convalescent COVID-19.

Notes on this clone: An end of the junction differs from the germline gene, which may be a read error. The chain employs TRBV24-1 and TRBJ2-7, with 12 bases identical to TRBD2. The CDR3 totals 17 residues. Germline CDR1 reads KGHDR; CDR2 reads SFDVKD. CDR3 protein: CATTDASGRDPSYEQYF. CDR3 coding DNA: TGTGCCACCACTGATGCTAGCGGGAGGGATCCCTCCTACGAGCAGTACTTC.

The CDR3 DNA reads as TGTGCCAGCAGTGAGTTAGGGGGCACCGGGGAGCTGTTTTTT. Its translation is CASSELGGTGELFF. This chain joins TRBV2 and TRBJ2-2, with D tentatively TRBD1 (6 bases). V lost 3 bases and J 4 bases, leaving 9 bases between the germline ends. The CDR3 has 14 residues. Germline V gene sequence: CDR1 SNHLY, CDR2 FYNNEI.

The rearrangement uses TRBV4-1 and TRBJ2-2; TRBD2 matches 8 bases. This CDR3 is built from 14 residues. Germline CDR1 MGHRA, CDR2 YSYEKL. V shed 6 bases and J 6 bases; nucleotides not matched to a gene: 6. The CDR3 spells CASRVTAGAGELFF. CDR3 sequence (DNA): TGCGCCAGCAGGGTGACAGCGGGAGCCGGGGAGCTGTTTTTT.

The CDR3 loop is CASSLARDREGNTIYF. In DNA, the CDR3 is TGTGCCAGCAGCTTAGCGCGAGACAGGGAAGGAAACACCATATATTTT. The chain has TRBV7-8 and TRBJ1-3; 7 bases agree with TRBD1. The germline gives CDR1 SGHVS, CDR2 FQNEAQ. This CDR3 comprises 16 residues. Trimming took 0 bases from V and 4 from J; bases not matched to a gene: 6.

The V gene is TRBV23-1, the J gene TRBJ1-3; D is undetermined. TRBV23-1 is annotated as an ORF whose role is uncertain. The length of the CDR3 is 16 residues. V was cut by 4 bases and J by 7 bases, with 20 bases left in between. CDR3: CASSRFQMVLRNTIYF. In DNA, the CDR3 is TGCGCCAGCAGTCGCTTTCAGATGGTGCTCAGGAACACCATATATTTT.

The chain employs TRBV29-1 and TRBJ2-2, with 11 bases matching TRBD2. Trimming at V came to 7 bases and at J to 2 bases, leaving 6 bases not matched to a gene. Germline V lookup: CDR1 SQVTM, CDR2 ANQGSEA. CDR3 length: 15 residues. The CDR3 nucleotides read TGCAGCGCAAAGACTAGCGGGGTCAACACCGGGGAGCTGTTTTTT. It encodes CSAKTSGVNTGELFF.

The genes are TRBV7-9 and TRBJ2-1, with D uncertain. There are 13 residues in the CDR3. V was cut by 0 bases and J by 6 bases, with 6 bases left in between. The germline gives CDR1 SEHNR, CDR2 FQNEAQ (reference sequence). CDR3 protein: CASSLAAFNEQFF. In DNA, the CDR3 is TGTGCCAGCAGCTTAGCAGCATTCAATGAGCAGTTCTTC.

The chain uses TRBV5-1 and TRBJ2-2; tentative D call: TRBD1 (5 bases). Trimming cost V 4 bases and J 1 base, with 11 bases left between them. The CDR3 spans 15 residues. CDR1 is SGHRS and CDR2 is YFSETQ in the germline V gene. CDR3 sequence: CASSLGQGNTGELFF. In DNA, the CDR3 is TGCGCCAGCAGCCTTGGCCAGGGGAACACCGGGGAGCTGTTTTTT.